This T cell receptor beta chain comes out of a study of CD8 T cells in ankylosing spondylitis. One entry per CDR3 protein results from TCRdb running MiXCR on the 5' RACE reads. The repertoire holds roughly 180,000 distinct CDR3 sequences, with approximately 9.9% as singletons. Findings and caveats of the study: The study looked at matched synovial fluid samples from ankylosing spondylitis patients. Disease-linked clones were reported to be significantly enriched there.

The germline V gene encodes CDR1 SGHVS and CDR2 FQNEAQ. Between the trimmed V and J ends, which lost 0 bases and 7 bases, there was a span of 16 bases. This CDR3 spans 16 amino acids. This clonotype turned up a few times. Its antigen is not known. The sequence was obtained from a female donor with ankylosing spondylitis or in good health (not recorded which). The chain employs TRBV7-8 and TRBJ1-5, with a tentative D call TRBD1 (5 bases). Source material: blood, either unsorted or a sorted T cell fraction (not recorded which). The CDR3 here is CASSLARNPEGQPQHF. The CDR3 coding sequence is TGTGCCAGCAGCTTAGCGCGGAATCCGGAGGGGCAGCCCCAGCATTTT.